Here is one T cell receptor (beta chain) with its context. The CDR3 contains 17 residues. The ends lost 3 bases at V and 4 bases at J; junction bases unmatched: 10. From germline, CDR1 is SGHAT and CDR2 FQNNGV. The data derive from a study of CD8 T cells in Susac syndrome. Reverse transcription of 0.5 to 1 ug RNA was performed with random hexamers. TCRdb fed the immunoSEQ multiplex PCR reads into MiXCR, producing one record per CDR3 protein. The data hold roughly 200,000 distinct CDR3 sequences, with around 94% observed a single time. What was sequenced was CD4+ T cells from PBMCs. The clonotype was recovered from a human donor with Susac syndrome. V is TRBV11-2 and J is TRBJ2-3; 10 nucleotides match TRBD2. CDR3 residues: CASSLWLAGAHPDTQYF. The CDR3 bases are TGTGCCAGCAGCTTGTGGCTAGCGGGGGCCCACCCAGATACGCAGTATTTT.